This TCR beta chain derives from a study of blood T cells in healthy people across ages. Study-level findings and limits: More naive CD4+ cells and higher diversity marked long-lived donors relative to aged donors.

Sample-barcoded 5' priming and a J-beta primer mix drove a second PCR of roughly 7 to 11 cycles. Any given sample supplied a minimum of 3 million CDR3-containing paired-end reads. TCRdb independently ran MiXCR on the 5' RACE reads; one entry per CDR3 protein. The top ten clones hold more than 20% of a sample with 1.8 million or so distinct CDR3 sequences, about 39% of them seen once. The germline V gene has CDR1 LNHNV and CDR2 YYDKDF (reference sequence). V was clipped by 0 bases and J by 4 bases; unmatched bases: 3. The CDR3 spans 15 residues. This clonotype was counted between two and nine times. What it recognizes is unknown.

The TCR was taken from a human donor in good health. Sequencing input: blood. The rearrangement joins TRBV15 to TRBJ1-5; 7 bases are shared with TRBD1. The CDR3 nucleotides are TGTGCCACCAGCAGAGACGGGACAGATAATCAGCCCCAGCATTTT. Its translation: CATSRDGTDNQPQHF.